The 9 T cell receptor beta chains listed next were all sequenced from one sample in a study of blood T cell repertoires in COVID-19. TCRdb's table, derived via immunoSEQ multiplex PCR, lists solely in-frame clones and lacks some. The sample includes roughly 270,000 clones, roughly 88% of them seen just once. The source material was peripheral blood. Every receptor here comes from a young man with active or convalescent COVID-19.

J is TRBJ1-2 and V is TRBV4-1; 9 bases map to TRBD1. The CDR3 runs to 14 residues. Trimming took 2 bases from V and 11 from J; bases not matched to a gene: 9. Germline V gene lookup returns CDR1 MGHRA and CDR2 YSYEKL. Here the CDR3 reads CASSQPTGGRGYTF. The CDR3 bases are TGCGCCAGCAGCCAACCTACAGGGGGCCGCGGGTACACCTTC.

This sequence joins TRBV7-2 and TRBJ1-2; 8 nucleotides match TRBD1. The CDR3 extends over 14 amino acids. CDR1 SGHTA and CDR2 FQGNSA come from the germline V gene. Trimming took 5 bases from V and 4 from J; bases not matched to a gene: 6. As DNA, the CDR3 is TGTGCCAGCAGCCAAGACAGGGGTCTCTATGGCTACACCTTC. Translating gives CASSQDRGLYGYTF.

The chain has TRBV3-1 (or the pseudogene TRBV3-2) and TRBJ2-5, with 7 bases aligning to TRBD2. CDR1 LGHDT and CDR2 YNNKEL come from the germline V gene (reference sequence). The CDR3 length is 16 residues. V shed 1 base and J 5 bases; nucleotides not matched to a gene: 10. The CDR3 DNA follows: TGTGCCAGCAGCCAAGTGGGGGGGGGACGACTGGAGACCCAGTACTTC. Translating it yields CASSQVGGGRLETQYF.

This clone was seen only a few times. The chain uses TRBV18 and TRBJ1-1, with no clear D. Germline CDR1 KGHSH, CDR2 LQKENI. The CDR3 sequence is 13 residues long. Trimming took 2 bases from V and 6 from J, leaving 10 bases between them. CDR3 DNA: TGTGCCAGCTCACCAGACCGGGAAGCTGAAGCTTTCTTT. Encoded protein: CASSPDREAEAFF.

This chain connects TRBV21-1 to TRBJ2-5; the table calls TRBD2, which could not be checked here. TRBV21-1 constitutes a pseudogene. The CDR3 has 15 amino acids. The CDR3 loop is CASSLAGMYQETQYF. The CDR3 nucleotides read TGTGCCAGCAGCCTAGCGGGGATGTACCAAGAGACCCAGTACTTC.

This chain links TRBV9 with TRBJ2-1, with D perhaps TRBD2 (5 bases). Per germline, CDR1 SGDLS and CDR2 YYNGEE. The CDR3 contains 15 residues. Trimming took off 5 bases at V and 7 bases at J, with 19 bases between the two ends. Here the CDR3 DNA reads TGTGCCAGCAGTCCCACCATAGCGCCGGTGAATGAGCAGTTCTTC. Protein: CASSPTIAPVNEQFF.

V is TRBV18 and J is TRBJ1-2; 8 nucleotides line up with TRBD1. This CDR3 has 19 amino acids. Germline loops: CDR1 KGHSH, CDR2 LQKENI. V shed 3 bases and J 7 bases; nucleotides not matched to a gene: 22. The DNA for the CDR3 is TGTGCCAGCTCACCCTCGGGTGTCCCAGGGGGCATGATCCGCGGTGGCTACACCTTC. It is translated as CASSPSGVPGGMIRGGYTF.

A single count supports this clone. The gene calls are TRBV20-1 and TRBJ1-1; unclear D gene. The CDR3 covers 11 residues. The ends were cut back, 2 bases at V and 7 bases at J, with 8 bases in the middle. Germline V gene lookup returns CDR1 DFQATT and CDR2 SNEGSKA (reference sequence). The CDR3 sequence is CSARHGGEAFF. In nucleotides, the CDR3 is TGCAGTGCTAGACACGGCGGTGAAGCTTTCTTT.

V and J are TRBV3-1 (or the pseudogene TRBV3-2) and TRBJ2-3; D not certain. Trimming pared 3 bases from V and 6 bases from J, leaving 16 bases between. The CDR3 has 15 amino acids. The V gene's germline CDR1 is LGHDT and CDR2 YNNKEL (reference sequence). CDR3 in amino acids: CASSQEFPRLDTQYF. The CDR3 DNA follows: TGTGCCAGCAGCCAGGAGTTTCCGCGGCTCGATACGCAGTATTTT.